This record covers a single T cell receptor (beta chain). No antigen is known for it. Base quality data are lacking; no much larger clone is found one base away. This sample was included in a study of T cell responses to AZD1222 COVID-19 vaccine (dated by TCRdb to about 2021). For context, the study as a whole: AZD1222 recipients given second doses at about 4 weeks or at about 12 weeks were pooled, since spike-specific TCR depth and breadth were not found to differ between the two schedules. A total of roughly 240 trial participants underwent TCR sequencing, of whom around 200 received two doses of AZD1222 and some 25 received two doses of the MenACWY control vaccine. Trial participants were enrolled by age into subgroups of 18-55, 56-69 and 70-plus years, and 148, 28 and 57 TCR-sequenced participants, respectively, were included in these subgroups. Beyond this particular receptor, the publication reports: Because no samples from the day 14 peak response were available, repertoires could be characterized only after the peak T cell response. After two AZD1222 doses, both the breadth and the depth of spike-specific TCRs were significantly higher than at day 0 and than in MenACWY recipients. The whole spike protein was spanned by vaccine-associated CD4 TCRs, and dominant responses were seen in regions 160-218 and 743-854. Most participants were white British and females outnumbered males, and the authors suggested that clonal diversity may have been underestimated. In the small 56-69-year group, the increase in depth fell short of significance, most likely because of low power. Epitopes outside the regions mutated in the B.1.351 and B.1.1.7 variants were reportedly recognized by nearly half of the unique spike-specific TCRs. Conclusions about previously exposed vaccinees are limited, since just five or six AZD1222 recipients were seropositive for SARS-CoV-2 at baseline.

The CDR3 regions of human TCRbeta chains were analyzed by immunosequencing. Processing in the source paper ran as follows. TCRs in the repertoires were compared against a reference library of SARS-CoV-2-specific TCRs that had been generated with the MIRA antigen-specificity platform. Breadth was defined as the fraction of unique TCRs that were SARS-CoV-2-associated, and depth was defined as the fraction of total T cells that were SARS-CoV-2-associated. Using the MIRA data, each spike-specific TCR was mapped to the spike region that the TCR reacts to and placed in a CD4 or CD8 class. Log10-transformed breadth and depth values were compared by one-way ANOVA with Sidak's multiple comparisons tests. Entries here come from immuneACCESS through TCRdb and include only in-frame sequences with V and J called. Some clones fail to appear in such tables; in the studies checked, an unresolved V gene covers under half of the shortfall, and the cause of the remainder is unknown. Clone size and the V and J calls come from that table; the DNA yielded D and trimming. This sample gives roughly 150,000 clones in total; roughly 92% of them show up just once. The ten most abundant clones make up around 1.6% of the sample.

The CDR3 has 14 amino acids, counting the end cysteine and phenylalanine. The entry retains the CDR3 DNA only, 42 bases that are in frame from base 1. CDR1 SGHRS and CDR2 YFSETQ are derived from the germline V gene. V loses 9 bases, J loses 5 bases, and the germline ends lie 19 bases apart. The time point label on this specimen signifies: baseline before first vaccination. Vaccinee samples were obtained from the UK trials COV001 and COV002, which included a single-blind randomized controlled phase 2/3 trial of AZD1222 (ChAdOx1 nCoV-19) in healthy adults. For TCRbeta chain sequencing, PBMC samples were collected from trial participants at day 0 and at day 28 after the second dose.

The origin of this receptor is an adult in good health. The sequenced sample was peripheral blood, obtained on day 0 of AZD1222 vaccination. Recombination connected TRBV5-1 to TRBJ2-3, and TRBD2 may be the D gene, going by 7 matching bases. In nucleotide form, the sequence is TGCGCCACCTTTGAGGGGGGGGCTAAAGATACGCAGTATTTT. It is translated as CATFEGGAKDTQYF.